This T cell receptor (beta chain) was captured by sequencing in a study of blood T cell repertoires in COVID-19. Overall study context: Samples representing acute and convalescent COVID-19 were sourced from the United States, Italy and Spain. In each case, the material was cDNA or gDNA derived from T cells, B-cell-depleted T cells, or PBMCs.

This clone has more than one count but fewer than ten. This CDR3 contains 16 residues. The V segment lost 4 bases and the J segment 6 bases; nucleotides outside the gene matches: 11. Germline-derived CDR1 and CDR2 are MNHEY and SVGEGT. This table comes from immunoSEQ multiplex PCR, and its TCRdb copy is limited to in-frame clones, with some not included. The sample includes 130,000 or so clones, 84% of them seen just once. This sequence originates from a man in his 60s with acute or convalescent COVID-19. The source material was peripheral blood. The rearrangement joins TRBV6-2 or TRBV6-3 to TRBJ1-5, with 8 positions matching TRBD1. The CDR3 loop is CASSFVPGQGPQPQHF. CDR3 coding DNA: TGTGCCAGCAGTTTCGTACCCGGACAGGGACCTCAGCCCCAGCATTTT.